The clone carrying this T cell receptor beta chain appeared many times. Its antigen is unidentified. This sample was taken from a study of T cells in Graves' hyperthyroidism and ophthalmopathy. No ophthalmopathy progression within 18 months constituted stable Graves' hyperthyroidism. With a duration under 2 months, the hyperthyroidism was newly diagnosed in patients aged 18 to 65. This CDR3 has 16 amino acids. Germline CDR1 SGHVS, CDR2 FNYEAQ. Losses at the gene ends were 4 bases for V and 7 bases for J; bases not matched to a gene: 7. Broader study findings: In the blood, most expanded thyroid clonotypes above 0.001 appeared as well.

There were TCR beta CDR3 regions amplified from RNA transcripts. First-round RT-PCR with HTBI primers amplified the TCR CDR3 region. Via MiXCR, TCRdb re-called the multiplex PCR reads, giving one row per CDR3 protein. The sample yields around 520,000 distinct CDR3 sequences, around 15% seen once. This receptor was identified in a woman aged 40 to 49 with Graves' hyperthyroidism. V usage is TRBV7-6 and J usage is TRBJ2-1; 13 positions match TRBD2. The sequencing input was blood. The CDR3 DNA reads as TGTGCCAGCAGCTCAAGACTAGCGGGAGGCATTAATGAGCAGTTCTTC. Its protein is CASSSRLAGGINEQFF.